Shown below are 12 T cell receptor beta chains from a single sample sequenced in a study of blood T cell repertoires in COVID-19. TCRdb keeps only in-frame clones here, not all; method: immunoSEQ multiplex PCR. The sample includes roughly 100,000 clones, 84% seen only once; the top ten take over 10%. The sample was peripheral blood. The receptors originated from a human donor in a cohort sampled during active or convalescent COVID-19.

The rearrangement uses TRBV21-1 and TRBJ2-1; TRBD2 is the table's D call, not checked against the DNA. TRBV21-1 is flagged as a pseudogene. The length of the CDR3 is 17 residues. CDR3 protein: CASSKGPLAGWRDEQFF. CDR3 nucleotide sequence: TGTGCCAGCAGCAAAGGGCCCCTAGCGGGCTGGAGGGATGAGCAGTTCTTC.

This clone has just one count. The genes are TRBV6-5 and TRBJ1-2, with D possibly TRBD1 on 6 matching bases. Trimming removed 4 bases from V and 5 bases from J, with 20 bases in between. CDR1 MNHEY and CDR2 SVGAGI come from the germline V gene. The CDR3 runs 16 residues. CDR3 region: CASSFLADSLRYGYTF. DNA for the CDR3: TGTGCCAGCAGTTTTCTCGCGGACAGTCTGCGTTATGGCTACACCTTC.

The chain employs TRBV24-1 and TRBJ1-5, with TRBD1 matching 7 bases. V dropped 9 bases and J dropped 1; count of bases not matched to a gene: 2. Germline loops: CDR1 KGHDR, CDR2 SFDVKD. The CDR3 loop spans 13 amino acids. CDR3 DNA sequence: TGTGCCACCGGGGGACAGAGCAATCAGCCCCAGCATTTT. This translates into CATGGQSNQPQHF.

This chain connects TRBV18 to TRBJ1-5; D perhaps matches TRBD1 (5 bases). This CDR3 is built from 15 residues. The germline V gene encodes CDR1 KGHSH and CDR2 LQKENI. The V gene lost 1 base and the J gene lost 6 bases, with 13 bases spanning the gap. The CDR3 sequence is CASSPQEGMGQPQHF. The CDR3 coding sequence is TGTGCCAGCTCACCACAGGAGGGGATGGGTCAGCCCCAGCATTTT.

This chain connects TRBV11-3 to TRBJ2-7; the D gene is possibly TRBD1 (6 bases). The V and J ends lost 5 bases and 4 bases respectively, with 9 bases between them. Per the germline V gene, CDR1 is SGHNT and CDR2 is YENEEA. This CDR3 is 12 amino acids long. The CDR3 DNA follows: TGTGCCAGCAGCATTACAGGGTACGAGCAGTACTTC. It specifies CASSITGYEQYF.

The chain combines TRBV24-1 with TRBJ2-5; D perhaps matches TRBD1 (6 bases). Trimming stripped 3 bases from V and 0 bases from J, with 13 bases between. The CDR3 is 16 amino acids. Germline values: CDR1 KGHDR, CDR2 SFDVKD. The CDR3 DNA sequence: TGTGCCACCAGTGATACCAACACAGGGTACCAAGAGACCCAGTACTTC. Its protein product is CATSDTNTGYQETQYF.

This chain connects TRBV5-1 to TRBJ2-5, with 7 bases aligning to TRBD1. CDR1 and CDR2 from the germline V gene are SGHRS and YFSETQ. With 4 bases clipped from V and 5 bases from J, the junction kept 8 bases outside the gene matches. There are 14 residues in the CDR3. This chain's CDR3 is CASSGTGAVETQYF. As DNA, the CDR3 is TGCGCCAGCAGCGGTACAGGGGCGGTGGAGACCCAGTACTTC.

V and J are TRBV25-1 and TRBJ2-5; maybe TRBD2 (7 bases). The CDR3 runs 15 residues. The V gene's germline CDR1 is MGHDK and CDR2 SYGVNS. V lost 1 base to trimming and J lost 5 bases, with 14 bases between them. The CDR3 reads CASSEFGGRLETQYF. In DNA, the CDR3 is TGTGCCAGCAGTGAATTCGGGGGGCGTTTGGAGACCCAGTACTTC.

The chain uses TRBV19 and TRBJ1-5; D perhaps matches TRBD1 (6 bases). V dropped 0 bases and J dropped 4 bases, with 13 bases sitting between them. This CDR3 has 16 amino acids. In germline, CDR1 is LNHDA, CDR2 SQIVND (reference sequence). DNA of the CDR3: TGTGCCAGTAGTATAGACCGGGGACAACTTAATCAGCCCCAGCATTTT. Amino acids: CASSIDRGQLNQPQHF.

The chain couples TRBV11-3 to TRBJ1-2; D not resolved. The CDR3 spans 13 residues. In germline, CDR1 is SGHNT, CDR2 YENEEA. Trimming took off 1 base at V and 5 bases at J, with 8 bases between the two ends. In DNA, the CDR3 is TGTGCCAGCAGCTTAGCCGGGGTTTATGGCTACACCTTC. The encoded protein is CASSLAGVYGYTF.

The chain links TRBV12-3 or TRBV12-4 to TRBJ1-2; a weak D match, TRBD1 (5 bases). V was shortened by 6 bases and J by 7 bases, with 12 bases between the two germline ends. This CDR3 has 12 residues. CDR3 nucleotide sequence: TGTGCCAGCAGATCCAGACAGCTTGGCTACACCTTC. Translated: CASRSRQLGYTF.

The CDR3 here is CASSPGLAGTDEQFF. As DNA, the CDR3 is TGTGCCAGCAGCCCGGGACTAGCGGGGACAGACGAGCAGTTCTTC. The chain joins TRBV7-3 to TRBJ2-1, with 13 bases identical to TRBD2. The length of the CDR3 is 15 residues. Trimming took 5 bases from V and 10 from J; bases not matched to a gene: 8. Germline CDR1 is SGHTA and CDR2 is FQGTGA.